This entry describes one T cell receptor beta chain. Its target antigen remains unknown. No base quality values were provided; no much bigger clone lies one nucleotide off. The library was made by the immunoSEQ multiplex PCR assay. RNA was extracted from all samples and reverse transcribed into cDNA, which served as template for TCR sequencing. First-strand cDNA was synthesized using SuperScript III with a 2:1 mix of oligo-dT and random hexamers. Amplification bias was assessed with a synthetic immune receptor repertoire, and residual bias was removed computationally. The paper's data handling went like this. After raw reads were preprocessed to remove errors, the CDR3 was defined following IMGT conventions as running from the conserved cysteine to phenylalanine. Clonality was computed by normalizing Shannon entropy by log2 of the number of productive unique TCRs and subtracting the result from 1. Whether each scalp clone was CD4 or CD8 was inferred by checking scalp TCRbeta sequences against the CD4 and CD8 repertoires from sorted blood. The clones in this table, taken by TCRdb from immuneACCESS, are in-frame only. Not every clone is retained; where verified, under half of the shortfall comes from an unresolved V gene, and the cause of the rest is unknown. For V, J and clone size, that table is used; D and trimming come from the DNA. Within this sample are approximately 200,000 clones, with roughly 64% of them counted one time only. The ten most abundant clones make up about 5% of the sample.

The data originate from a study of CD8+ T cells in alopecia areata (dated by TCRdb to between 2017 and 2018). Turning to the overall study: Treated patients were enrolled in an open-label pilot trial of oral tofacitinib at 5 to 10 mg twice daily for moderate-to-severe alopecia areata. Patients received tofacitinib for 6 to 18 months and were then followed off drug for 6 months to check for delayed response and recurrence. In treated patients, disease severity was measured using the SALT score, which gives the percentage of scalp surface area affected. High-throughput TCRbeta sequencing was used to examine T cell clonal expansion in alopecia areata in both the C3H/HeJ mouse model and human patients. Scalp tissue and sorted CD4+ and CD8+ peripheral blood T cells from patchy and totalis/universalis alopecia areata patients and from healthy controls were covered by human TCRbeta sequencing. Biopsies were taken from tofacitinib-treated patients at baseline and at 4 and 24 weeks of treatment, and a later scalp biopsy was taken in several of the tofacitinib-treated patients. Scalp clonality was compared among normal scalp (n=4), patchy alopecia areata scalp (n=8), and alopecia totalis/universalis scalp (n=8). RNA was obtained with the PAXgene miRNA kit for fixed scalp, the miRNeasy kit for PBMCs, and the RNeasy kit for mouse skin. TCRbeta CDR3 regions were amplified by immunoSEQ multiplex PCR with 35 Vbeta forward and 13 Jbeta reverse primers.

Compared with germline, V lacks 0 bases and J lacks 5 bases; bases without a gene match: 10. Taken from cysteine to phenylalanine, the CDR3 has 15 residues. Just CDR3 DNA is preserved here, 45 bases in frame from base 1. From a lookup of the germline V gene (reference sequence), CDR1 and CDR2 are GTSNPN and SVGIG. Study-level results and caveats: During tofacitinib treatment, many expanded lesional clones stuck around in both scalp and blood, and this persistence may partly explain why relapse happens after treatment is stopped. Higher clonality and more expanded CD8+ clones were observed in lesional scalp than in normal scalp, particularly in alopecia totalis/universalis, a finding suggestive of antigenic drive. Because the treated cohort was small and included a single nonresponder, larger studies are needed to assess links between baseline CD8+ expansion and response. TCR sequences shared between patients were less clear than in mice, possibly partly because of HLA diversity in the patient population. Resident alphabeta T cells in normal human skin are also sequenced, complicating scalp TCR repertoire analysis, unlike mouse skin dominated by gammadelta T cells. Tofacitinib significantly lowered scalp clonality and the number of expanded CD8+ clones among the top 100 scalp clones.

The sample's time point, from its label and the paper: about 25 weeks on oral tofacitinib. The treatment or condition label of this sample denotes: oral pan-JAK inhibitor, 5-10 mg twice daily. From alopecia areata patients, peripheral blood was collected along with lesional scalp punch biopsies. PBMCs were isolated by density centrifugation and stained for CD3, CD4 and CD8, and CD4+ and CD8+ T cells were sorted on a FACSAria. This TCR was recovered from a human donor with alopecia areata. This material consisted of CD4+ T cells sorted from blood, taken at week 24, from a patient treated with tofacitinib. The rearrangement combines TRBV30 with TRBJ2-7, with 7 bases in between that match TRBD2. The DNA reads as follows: TGTGCCTGGAGTGTTGGCGGGGGAACGAGCCACGAGCAGTACTTC. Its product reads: CAWSVGGGTSHEQYF.